A selection of T cell receptor beta chains follows, all from one sample in a study of T cell responses to AZD1222 COVID-19 vaccine. Sequencing used immunoSEQ multiplex PCR; TCRdb keeps in-frame clones, though not all of them. This table has 70,000 to 95,000 clones, just under 90% appearing once. Sequencing used peripheral blood, obtained on day 0 of MenACWY control vaccination. These receptors all come from an adult in good health. Each CDR3 is given with its conserved first and last residue. A D gene is named only where the DNA matches it firmly. Some rows have no size entry. The others give once, few or many, or a class for an expanded clone.

CDR3 length	J gene	V gene	clone size	D gene	CDR3 DNA	CDR3 protein
15	TRBJ1-4	TRBV9	few	TRBD1	TGTGCCAGCAGCACCGAACAGGGGGCTAGTGAAAAACTGTTTTTT	CASSTEQGASEKLFF
16	TRBJ1-1	TRBV21-1	-	-	TGTGCCAGCAGCAAAGAGGGCAGGGGGAGTTTCACTGAAGCTTTCTTT	CASSKEGRGSFTEAFF
12	TRBJ2-7	TRBV12-3/TRBV12-4	-	-	TGTGCCAGCAGTTCTTACAGGTACGAGCAGTACTTC	CASSSYRYEQYF
13	TRBJ1-5	TRBV11-3	-	-	TGTGCCAGCAGCTTAGCTAGCAATCAGCCCCAGCATTTT	CASSLASNQPQHF
17	TRBJ2-1	TRBV7-2	-	TRBD2	TGTGCCAGCAGCCCGCGGGTTAGCGGGGTGGCCTACAATGAGCAGTTCTTC	CASSPRVSGVAYNEQFF
17	TRBJ1-2	TRBV25-1	-	-	TGTGCCAGCACTTCCTCGGCCTCAGGGAAGGGGAGCTATGGCTACACCTTC	CASTSSASGKGSYGYTF
14	TRBJ2-7	TRBV19	-	-	TGTGCCAGTAGTATTGGGGGGCTCCGTACAGAGCAGTACTTC	CASSIGGLRTEQYF
16	TRBJ2-3	TRBV14	-	-	TGTGCCAGCAGCCAGAATCCGGGCCGTCGGACAGATACGCAGTATTTT	CASSQNPGRRTDTQYF
16	TRBJ2-5	TRBV28	-	TRBD2	TGTGCCAGCAGTTTCGGTAGCGGGGTACTTCAAGAGACCCAGTACTTC	CASSFGSGVLQETQYF
15	TRBJ2-5	TRBV19	-	TRBD1	TGTGCCAGTAGTATAGGAGGGGGCCGCTGGGAGACCCAGTACTTC	CASSIGGGRWETQYF
18	TRBJ1-5	TRBV3-1/TRBV3-2	-	TRBD1	TGTGCCAGCAGCCAAGGCGACAGGGGTAGCGTTAGCAATCAGCCCCAGCATTTT	CASSQGDRGSVSNQPQHF
15	TRBJ1-2	TRBV4-3	-	TRBD1	TGCGCCAGCAGCAAAAGGACAGGGTCGGGCTATGGCTACACCTTC	CASSKRTGSGYGYTF
14	TRBJ2-7	TRBV6-5	once	-	TGTGCCAGCAGCGCCCCAGGAAGGCCCAACGAGCAGTACTTC	CASSAPGRPNEQYF
15	TRBJ2-2	TRBV28	-	TRBD2	TGTGCCAGCAGTTCTAGCGGGGGAGTCACCGGGGAGCTGTTTTTT	CASSSSGGVTGELFF
14	TRBJ1-1	TRBV4-1	-	-	TGCGCCAGCAGCCAAGATCGTGGGCGCACTGAAGCTTTCTTT	CASSQDRGRTEAFF
15	TRBJ1-2	TRBV3-1/TRBV3-2	-	-	TGTGCCAGCAGCCAAGATGTTGACGGGATATATGGCTACACCTTC	CASSQDVDGIYGYTF
15	TRBJ1-2	TRBV4-3	-	-	TGCGCCAGCAGCCAAGATTTACAGGGCCTAAAGGGCTACACCTTC	CASSQDLQGLKGYTF
15	TRBJ2-2	TRBV7-9	-	-	TGTGCCAGCAGCTTAGCGATCAGGGGTACCGGGGAGCTGTTTTTT	CASSLAIRGTGELFF
17	TRBJ2-1	TRBV11-2	-	TRBD2	TGTGCCAGCAGCTCATGGGATAGCGGGGGGGATTACAATGAGCAGTTCTTC	CASSSWDSGGDYNEQFF
12	TRBJ1-1	TRBV20-1	-	-	TGCAGTGCTAGTCCGGCGAACACTGAAGCTTTCTTT	CSASPANTEAFF
14	TRBJ1-4	TRBV6-5	-	-	TGTGCCAGCAGTAGGACAGTTTCTAATGAAAAACTGTTTTTT	CASSRTVSNEKLFF
12	TRBJ1-4	TRBV30	-	-	TGTGCCTTTAGAGAGGGGGGTGAAAAACTGTTTTTT	CAFREGGEKLFF
14	TRBJ1-6	TRBV5-1	medium-sized	-	TGCGCCAGCAGCCCGATGGGAGGGTTCATAACACTCCACTTT	CASSPMGGFITLHF
13	TRBJ2-5	TRBV10-3	-	-	TGTGCCATCAGTGGTGGGGGGACAGAGACCCAGTACTTC	CAISGGGTETQYF
15	TRBJ1-1	TRBV5-6	-	TRBD1	TGTGCCAGCAGCTCGGAGGACAGGCTGAACACTGAAGCTTTCTTT	CASSSEDRLNTEAFF
17	TRBJ1-6	TRBV4-1	-	-	TGCGCCAGCAGCCAAGGACAGGCGAATCAGCGTAATTCACCCCTCCACTTT	CASSQGQANQRNSPLHF
15	TRBJ2-5	TRBV27	-	-	TGTGCCAGCAGTCCCTACGGACAGAGTAAAGAGACCCAGTACTTC	CASSPYGQSKETQYF
13	TRBJ1-5	TRBV7-2	-	-	TGTGCCAGCAGCTTTACGGACTATCAGCCCCAGCATTTT	CASSFTDYQPQHF
15	TRBJ2-6	TRBV6-4	-	-	TGTGCCAGCAGCCCGGATGGCTCTGGGGCCAACGTCCTGACTTTC	CASSPDGSGANVLTF
12	TRBJ2-2	TRBV12-3/TRBV12-4	-	-	TGTGCCAGCAGTTTCTGGCCCGGGGAGCTGTTTTTT	CASSFWPGELFF
14	TRBJ2-3	TRBV5-1	-	-	TGCGCCAGCAGCTTGGCTGGGGCCCCAGATACGCAGTATTTT	CASSLAGAPDTQYF
16	TRBJ1-1	TRBV4-1	-	TRBD1	TGCGCCAGCAGCCAAACAGACAGGGGGCCGAACACTGAAGCTTTCTTT	CASSQTDRGPNTEAFF
18	TRBJ1-2	TRBV29-1	-	-	TGCAGCGTTGAGCCGCGGGGAGGTGGCGGTGGAGACGGCTATGGCTACACCTTC	CSVEPRGGGGGDGYGYTF
18	TRBJ1-2	TRBV27	-	-	TGTGCCAGCAGTTTAAAGGGGGGTCCTAGCACCCCGACCTATGGCTACACCTTC	CASSLKGGPSTPTYGYTF
18	TRBJ2-7	TRBV9	-	TRBD2	TGTGCCAGCAGCGTAGGTAGCGGGGGAATACCTTCCTCCCACGAGCAGTACTTC	CASSVGSGGIPSSHEQYF
13	TRBJ2-1	TRBV5-5	-	-	TGTGCCAGCAGCCCGGGGGACACCAATGAGCAGTTCTTC	CASSPGDTNEQFF
17	TRBJ1-6	TRBV6-1	-	TRBD1	TGTGCCAGCAGTGGGATAAGCAGGACAGGGGTTGGATCACCCCTCCACTTT	CASSGISRTGVGSPLHF
15	TRBJ1-2	TRBV7-9	-	TRBD1	TGTGCCAGCAGCTTACTAAGGACAGGGAACTATGGCTACACCTTC	CASSLLRTGNYGYTF
13	TRBJ1-3	TRBV11-2	once	TRBD1	TGTGCCAGCAGCTCGGGACAGGGAAACACCATATATTTT	CASSSGQGNTIYF
14	TRBJ1-3	TRBV27	once	-	TGTGCCAGCAGTTTCTCGGGCGGTGGAAACACCATATATTTT	CASSFSGGGNTIYF